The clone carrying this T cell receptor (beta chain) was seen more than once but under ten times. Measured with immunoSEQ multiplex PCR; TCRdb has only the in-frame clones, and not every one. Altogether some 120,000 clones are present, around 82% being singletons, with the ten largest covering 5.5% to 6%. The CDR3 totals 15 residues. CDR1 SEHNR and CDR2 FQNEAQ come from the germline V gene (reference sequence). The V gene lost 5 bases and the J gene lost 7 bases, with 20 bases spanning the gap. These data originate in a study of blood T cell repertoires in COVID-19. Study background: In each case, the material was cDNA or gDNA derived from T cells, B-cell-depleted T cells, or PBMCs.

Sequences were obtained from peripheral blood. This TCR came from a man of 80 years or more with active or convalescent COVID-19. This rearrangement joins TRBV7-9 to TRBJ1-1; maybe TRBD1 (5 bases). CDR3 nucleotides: TGTGCCAGCAGCGACAGCCGGGGGTCCACCCGTGAAGCTTTCTTT. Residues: CASSDSRGSTREAFF. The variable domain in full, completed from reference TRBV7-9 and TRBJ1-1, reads DTGVSQNPRHKITKRGQNVTFRCDPISEHNRLYWYRQTLGQGPEFLTYFQNEAQLEKSRLLSDRFSAERPKGSFSTLEIQRTEQGDSAMYLCASSDSRGSTREAFFGQGTRLTVV.